This T cell receptor beta chain was sequenced during a study of chemoradiotherapy in HPV16-positive cancers. The CDR3 extends over 13 amino acids. Germline V gives CDR1 ENHRY, CDR2 SYGVKD. V was clipped by 5 bases and J by 4 bases; unmatched bases: 4. TCRdb's table, derived via immunoSEQ multiplex PCR, lists solely in-frame clones and lacks some. The sample consists of around 68,000 clones, around nine tenths of them appearing once. Concerning this clone: What it binds is unknown.

Overall study findings and caveats: In HPV16-positive patients, HPV-responsive T-cell expansion tracked better recurrence-free survival.

Material: blood, obtained from a patient who underwent chemoradiotherapy. The chain combines TRBV10-3 with TRBJ2-5; TRBD1 aligns across 7 bases. The sequence was collected from a human donor with HPV-associated anogenital cancer. CDR3 loop: CAISLTGAETQYF. As DNA, the CDR3 is TGTGCCATCAGTTTAACAGGGGCAGAGACCCAGTACTTC.